The 18 T cell receptor beta chains in this list originate from one sample, sequenced in a study of blood T cells in healthy people across ages. Next came a second PCR, run for about 7 to 12 cycles, which used a sample-barcoded 5' primer along with a J-beta primer mix. In TCRdb, the 5' RACE reads were re-called with MiXCR into one record per CDR3 protein. The table has hundreds of thousands of distinct CDR3 sequences, nearly 60% seen once. Sequenced: blood. Source of these receptors: a man between 25 and 39 years old in good health.

The chain joins TRBV7-2 to TRBJ2-1, with D possibly matching TRBD1 (6 bases). Germline V CDR1 and CDR2: SGHTA, FQGNSA. V lost 5 bases to trimming and J lost 9 bases, with 20 bases between them. The CDR3 has 15 amino acids. The CDR3 loop reads CASSATGSPVGEQFF. In nucleotides, the CDR3 is TGTGCCAGCAGCGCCACAGGGTCCCCGGTCGGTGAGCAGTTCTTC.

Of note for this clonotype: Its ends do not fully match the called genes, so a read error is possible. This chain connects TRBV11-2 to TRBJ2-1, with 12 bases that match TRBD2. The CDR3 is 15 amino acids. The germline V gene encodes CDR1 SGHAT and CDR2 FQNNGV. This CDR3 is CASSLQTSGGNEQFF. The CDR3 DNA sequence: TGTGCTAGCAGCTTACAGACTAGCGGGGGTAATGAGCAGTTCTTC.

This clonotype was seen a handful of times. J is TRBJ2-1 and V is TRBV29-1; D is uncertain. Germline V CDR1 and CDR2: SQVTM, ANQGSEA. The CDR3 has 12 amino acids. Trimming cost V 5 bases and J 5 bases, with 10 bases left between them. CDR3 amino acids: CSVIPEHNEQFF. In DNA, the CDR3 is TGCAGCGTTATCCCCGAGCACAATGAGCAGTTCTTC.

This rearrangement joins TRBV28 to TRBJ1-1; a weak D match, TRBD1 (5 bases). The germline CDR1 and CDR2 sequences are MDHEN and SYDVKM. V lost 2 bases and J 6 bases, leaving 7 bases between the germline ends. This CDR3 region has 12 residues. The DNA of the CDR3 is TGTGCCAGCAGTTTAAGAGGGGCTGAAGCTTTCTTT. Protein: CASSLRGAEAFF. Drawing the rest from reference TRBV28 and TRBJ1-1, the complete variable domain is DVKVTQSSRYLVKRTGEKVFLECVQDMDHENMFWYRQDPGLGLRLIYFSYDVKMKEKGDIPEGYSVSREKKERFSLILESASTNQTSMYLCASSLRGAEAFFGQGTRLTVV.

This clonotype has only a few counts. V gene TRBV20-1 combines with J gene TRBJ2-4, with 7 bases matching TRBD2. CDR3 length: 14 residues. Germline CDR1 DFQATT, CDR2 SNEGSKA (reference sequence). After removal of 3 bases from V and 13 bases from J, the junction contained 15 bases not matched to a gene. The CDR3 is CSAREPRGVREQYF. The DNA for the CDR3 is TGCAGTGCTAGGGAACCACGGGGGGTGAGGGAGCAGTACTTC.

This clonotype has only a few counts. The chain couples TRBV20-1 to TRBJ1-2; D unresolved. This CDR3 comprises 12 residues. CDR1 DFQATT and CDR2 SNEGSKA come from the germline V gene (reference sequence). Between the trimmed V and J ends, which lost 3 bases and 4 bases, there was a span of 9 bases. The CDR3 loop is CSASEFGYGYTF. In DNA, the CDR3 is TGCAGTGCTAGCGAATTCGGCTATGGCTACACCTTC.

V is TRBV3-1 and J is TRBJ2-5; D might be TRBD2 (6 bases). The CDR3 is 15 amino acids. Trimming stripped 4 bases from V and 4 bases from J, with 16 bases between. Germline-derived CDR1 and CDR2 are LGHDT and YNNKEL (reference sequence). The CDR3 DNA sequence: TGTGCCAGCAGCCCCAAGGGACTGCCTGGAGAGACCCAGTACTTC. It yields the protein CASSPKGLPGETQYF.

This chain uses TRBV24-1 with TRBJ1-2; D is perhaps TRBD1 (6 bases). Trimming took 4 bases from V and 6 from J, leaving 11 bases between them. The germline gives CDR1 KGHDR, CDR2 SFDVKD. This CDR3 comprises 13 residues. The CDR3: CATSEGTSHGYTF. The CDR3 DNA sequence: TGTGCCACCAGTGAGGGGACATCTCATGGCTACACCTTC.

The chain uses TRBV12-3 or TRBV12-4 and TRBJ2-1; the D call may be TRBD1 or TRBD2 (5 bases each). The CDR3 extends over 11 amino acids. V was cut by 5 bases and J by 11 bases, with 10 bases left in between. The CDR3 loop is CASSVPGQQFF. CDR3 bases: TGTGCCAGCAGTGTGCCGGGACAGCAGTTCTTC.

The chain couples TRBV6-6 to TRBJ2-5; D is possibly TRBD2 (5 bases). Trimming removed 5 bases from V and 5 bases from J, with 15 bases in between. Germline CDR1 reads MNHNY; CDR2 reads SVGAGI (reference sequence). This CDR3 comprises 14 residues. The CDR3 is CASSTMAGSETQYF. The DNA for the CDR3 is TGTGCCAGCAGTACGATGGCGGGTTCGGAGACCCAGTACTTC.

The chain uses TRBV3-1 and TRBJ2-4, with TRBD2 identical over 7 bases. The DNA end is more similar to TRBJ2-5, so the J call may be wrong. The CDR3 contains 15 residues. Germline V gene data show CDR1 as LGHDT and CDR2 as YNNKEL (reference sequence). The CDR3 here is CASSHRLARVETQYF. The CDR3, as DNA: TGTGCCAGCAGCCATCGACTAGCCCGAGTGGAGACCCAGTACTTC.

The gene calls are TRBV20-1 and TRBJ2-7, with 9 bases that match TRBD2. Looked up from germline, CDR1 is DFQATT and CDR2 is SNEGSKA (reference sequence). This CDR3 region has 15 residues. Germline trimming cut 5 bases from V and 1 base from J; bases unmatched to any gene: 9. The CDR3 DNA sequence: TGCAGTGCTCTCTCTTCAGCGGGGGGTTCCTACGAGCAGTACTTC. Translating gives CSALSSAGGSYEQYF.

This clonotype was found a few times. The rearrangement uses TRBV20-1 and TRBJ2-4, with 7 nucleotides matching TRBD2. The DNA end is more similar to TRBJ2-7, so the J call may be wrong. Germline loops: CDR1 DFQATT, CDR2 SNEGSKA (reference sequence). The CDR3 loop spans 12 amino acids. The CDR3 protein is CSLQRGYYEQYF. CDR3 nucleotides: TGCAGTTTGCAGCGGGGATACTACGAGCAGTACTTC.

The rearrangement joins TRBV28 to TRBJ2-1, with 13 bases fitting TRBD2. V shed 4 bases, J shed 0 bases, and the junction held 18 bases outside the gene matches. CDR1 MDHEN and CDR2 SYDVKM come from the germline V gene. This CDR3 comprises 22 residues. The CDR3, as DNA: TGTGCCAGCAGTTCATCGACAGGACCGGGACTAGCGGGATCGAGCTCCTACAATGAGCAGTTCTTC. This translates into CASSSSTGPGLAGSSSYNEQFF.

The V gene is TRBV7-2, the J gene TRBJ2-7; D is unclear. Deletions cut 2 bases from V and 1 base from J, with 12 bases between. CDR3 length: 15 residues. In germline, CDR1 is SGHTA, CDR2 FQGNSA. CDR3 nucleotide sequence: TGTGCCAGCAGCTTAAGGCCCGCACCGTCCTACGAGCAGTACTTC. It translates to CASSLRPAPSYEQYF. Combining the CDR3 with reference TRBV7-2 and TRBJ2-7 gives the whole variable domain GAGVSQSPSNKVTEKGKDVELRCDPISGHTALYWYRQSLGQGLEFLIYFQGNSAPDKSGLPSDRFSAERTGGSVSTLTIQRTQQEDSAVYLCASSLRPAPSYEQYFGPGTRLTVT.

As concerns this clonotype: One junction end does not reproduce the germline sequence, and a read error may be involved. The CDR3 sequence: CASSVAAEQETQYF. In DNA form, the CDR3 reads TGTGCCAGCAGCGTAGCGGCAGAGCAAGAGACCCAGTACTTC. V is TRBV7-9 and J is TRBJ2-5, with D tentatively TRBD2 (6 bases). The germline V gene encodes CDR1 SEHNR and CDR2 FQNEAQ (reference sequence). This CDR3 is built from 14 residues.

The chain carries TRBV20-1 and TRBJ2-1, with D perhaps matching TRBD1 (6 bases). The germline gives CDR1 DFQATT, CDR2 SNEGSKA (reference sequence). The CDR3 covers 16 residues. Trimming pared 6 bases from V and 2 bases from J, leaving 20 bases between. The chain's CDR3 is CSAVTPGHQPYNEQFF. The DNA of the CDR3 is TGCAGTGCCGTAACGCCGGGACACCAACCCTACAATGAGCAGTTCTTC.

The rearrangement links TRBV7-2 to TRBJ2-3, with D tentatively TRBD2 (5 bases). Germline CDR1 SGHTA, CDR2 FQGNSA. V dropped 0 bases and J dropped 5 bases, with 12 bases sitting between them. The CDR3 loop spans 15 amino acids. CDR3 region: CASSLASGSGDTQYF. CDR3 nucleotide sequence: TGTGCCAGCAGCTTAGCGAGCGGAAGCGGAGATACGCAGTATTTT.